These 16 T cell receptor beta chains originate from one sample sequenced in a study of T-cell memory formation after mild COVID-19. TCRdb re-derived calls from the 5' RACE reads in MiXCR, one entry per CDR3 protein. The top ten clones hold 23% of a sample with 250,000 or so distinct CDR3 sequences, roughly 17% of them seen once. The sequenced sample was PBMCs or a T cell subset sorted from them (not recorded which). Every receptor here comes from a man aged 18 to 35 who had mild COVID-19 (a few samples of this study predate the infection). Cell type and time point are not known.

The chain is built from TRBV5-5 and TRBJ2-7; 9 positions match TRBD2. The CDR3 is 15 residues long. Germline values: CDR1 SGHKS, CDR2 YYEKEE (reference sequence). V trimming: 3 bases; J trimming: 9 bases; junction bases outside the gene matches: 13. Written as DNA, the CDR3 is TGTGCCAGCAGCTGGATAGCGGGGGAGACACTGGGGCAGTACTTC. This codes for CASSWIAGETLGQYF.

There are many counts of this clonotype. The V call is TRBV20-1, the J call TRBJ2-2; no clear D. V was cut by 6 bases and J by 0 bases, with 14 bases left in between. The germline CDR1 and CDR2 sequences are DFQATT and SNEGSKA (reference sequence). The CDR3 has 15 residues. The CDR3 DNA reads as TGCAGTGCCCCTGATGTAGGGCCGAACACCGGGGAGCTGTTTTTT. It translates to CSAPDVGPNTGELFF.

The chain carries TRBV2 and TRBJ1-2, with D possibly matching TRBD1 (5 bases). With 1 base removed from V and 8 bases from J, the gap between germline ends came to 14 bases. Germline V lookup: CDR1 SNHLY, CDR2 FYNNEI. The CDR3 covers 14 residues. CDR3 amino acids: CASSEDSGRGGYTF. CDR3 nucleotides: TGTGCCAGCAGTGAAGACTCGGGACGAGGGGGCTACACCTTC.

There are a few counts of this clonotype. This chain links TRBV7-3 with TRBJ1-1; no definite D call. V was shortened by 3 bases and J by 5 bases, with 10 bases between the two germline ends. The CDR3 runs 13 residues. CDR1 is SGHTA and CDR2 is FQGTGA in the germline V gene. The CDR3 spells CASSFGVGTEAFF. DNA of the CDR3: TGTGCCAGCAGCTTTGGTGTCGGGACTGAAGCTTTCTTT.

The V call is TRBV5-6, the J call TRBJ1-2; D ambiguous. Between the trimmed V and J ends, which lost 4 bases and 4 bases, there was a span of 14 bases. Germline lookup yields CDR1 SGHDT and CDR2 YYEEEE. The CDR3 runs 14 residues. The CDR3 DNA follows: TGTGCCAGCAGCAGAGACCGAAATTCCTATGGCTACACCTTC. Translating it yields CASSRDRNSYGYTF.

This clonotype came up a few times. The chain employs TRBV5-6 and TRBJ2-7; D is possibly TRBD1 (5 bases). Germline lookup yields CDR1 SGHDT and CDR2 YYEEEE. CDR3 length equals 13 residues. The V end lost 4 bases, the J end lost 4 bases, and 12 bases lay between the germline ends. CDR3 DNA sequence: TGTGCCAGCAGCAAAGATTCAGGGTACGAGCAGTACGTC. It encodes CASSKDSGYEQYV.

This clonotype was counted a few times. The CDR3 is CASSSSGRGNTDTQYF. The CDR3 nucleotides read TGTGCCAGCAGCTCCTCAGGGCGTGGGAACACAGATACGCAGTATTTT. The V gene is TRBV7-3, the J gene TRBJ2-3; maybe TRBD1 (5 bases). CDR1 and CDR2 (germline): SGHTA, FQGTGA. Deletions cut 4 bases from V and 2 bases from J, with 16 bases between. The CDR3 loop spans 16 amino acids.

The CDR3 region is CASGPNEKLFF. CDR3 bases: TGTGCCAGCGGACCTAATGAAAAACTGTTTTTT. The rearrangement uses TRBV25-1 and TRBJ1-4, with no clear D. V lost 8 bases and J 3 bases, leaving 4 bases between the germline ends. CDR1 is MGHDK and CDR2 is SYGVNS in the germline V gene. This CDR3 comprises 11 residues. The full variable domain, its missing parts supplied by reference TRBV25-1 and TRBJ1-4, is EADIYQTPRYLVIGTGKKITLECSQTMGHDKMYWYQQDPGMELHLIHYSYGVNSTEKGDLSSESTVSRIRTEHFPLTLESARPSHTSQYLCASGPNEKLFFGSGTQLSVL.

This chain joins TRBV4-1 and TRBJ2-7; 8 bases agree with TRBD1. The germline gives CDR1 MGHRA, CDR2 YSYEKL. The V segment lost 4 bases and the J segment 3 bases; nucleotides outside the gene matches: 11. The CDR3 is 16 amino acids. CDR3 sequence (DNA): TGCGCCAGCAGCCTCGATTCGGACAGGGCCGACTACGAGCAGTACTTC. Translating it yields CASSLDSDRADYEQYF.

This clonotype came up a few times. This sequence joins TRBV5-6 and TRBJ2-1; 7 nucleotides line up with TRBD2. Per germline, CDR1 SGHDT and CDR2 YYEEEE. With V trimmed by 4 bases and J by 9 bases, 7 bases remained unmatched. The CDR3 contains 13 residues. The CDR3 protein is CASSPGLGFEQFF. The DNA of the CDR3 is TGTGCCAGCAGCCCTGGACTAGGTTTTGAGCAGTTCTTC.

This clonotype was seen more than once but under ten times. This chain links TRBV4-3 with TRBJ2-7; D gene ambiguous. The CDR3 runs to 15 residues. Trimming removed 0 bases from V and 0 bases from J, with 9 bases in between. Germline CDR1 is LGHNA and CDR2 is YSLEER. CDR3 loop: CASSQDPSSSYEQYF. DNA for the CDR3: TGCGCCAGCAGCCAAGACCCCAGTAGCTCCTACGAGCAGTACTTC.

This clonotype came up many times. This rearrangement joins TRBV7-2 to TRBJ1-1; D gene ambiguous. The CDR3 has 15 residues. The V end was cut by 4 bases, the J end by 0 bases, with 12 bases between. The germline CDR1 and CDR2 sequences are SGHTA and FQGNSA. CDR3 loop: CASSSTGVLNTEAFF. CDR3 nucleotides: TGTGCCAGCAGCTCGACCGGGGTTCTGAACACTGAAGCTTTCTTT.

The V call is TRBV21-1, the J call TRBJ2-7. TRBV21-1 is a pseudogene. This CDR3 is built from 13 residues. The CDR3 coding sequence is TGTGCCAGCAGCAATGGAATACCGTACGAGCAGTACTTC. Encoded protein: CASSNGIPYEQYF.

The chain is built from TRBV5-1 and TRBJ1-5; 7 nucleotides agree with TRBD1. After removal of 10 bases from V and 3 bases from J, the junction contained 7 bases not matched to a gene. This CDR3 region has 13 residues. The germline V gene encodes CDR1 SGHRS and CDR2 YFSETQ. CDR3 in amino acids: CASGQAPNQPQHF. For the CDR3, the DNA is TGCGCCTCTGGACAGGCCCCCAATCAGCCCCAGCATTTT.

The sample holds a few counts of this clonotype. CDR3 loop: CASSLWGRSNYGYTF. As DNA, the CDR3 is TGTGCCAGCAGTTTATGGGGAAGGTCGAACTATGGCTACACCTTC. The chain recombines TRBV27 with TRBJ1-2; the D is unclear. Germline CDR1 MNHEY, CDR2 SMNVEV (reference sequence). The CDR3 covers 15 residues. Trimming pared 1 base from V and 2 bases from J, leaving 11 bases between.

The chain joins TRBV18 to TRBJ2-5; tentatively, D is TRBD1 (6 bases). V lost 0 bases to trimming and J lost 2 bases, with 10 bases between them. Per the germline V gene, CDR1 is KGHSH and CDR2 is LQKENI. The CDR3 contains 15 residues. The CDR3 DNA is TGTGCCAGCTCACCACCCCGGACAGATCAAGAGACCCAGTACTTC. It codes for CASSPPRTDQETQYF.